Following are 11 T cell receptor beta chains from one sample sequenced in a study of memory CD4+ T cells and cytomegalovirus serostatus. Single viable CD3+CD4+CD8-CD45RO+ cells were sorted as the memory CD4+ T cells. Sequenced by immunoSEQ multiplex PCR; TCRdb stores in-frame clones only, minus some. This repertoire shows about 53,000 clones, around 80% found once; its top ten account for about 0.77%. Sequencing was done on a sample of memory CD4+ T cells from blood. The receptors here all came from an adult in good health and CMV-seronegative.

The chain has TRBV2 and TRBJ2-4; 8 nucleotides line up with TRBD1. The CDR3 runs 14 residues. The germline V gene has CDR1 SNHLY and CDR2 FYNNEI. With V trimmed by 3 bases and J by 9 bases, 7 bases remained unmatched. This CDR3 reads CASSDYGQGSIQYF. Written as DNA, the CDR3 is TGTGCCAGCAGTGATTACGGACAGGGATCCATTCAGTACTTC.

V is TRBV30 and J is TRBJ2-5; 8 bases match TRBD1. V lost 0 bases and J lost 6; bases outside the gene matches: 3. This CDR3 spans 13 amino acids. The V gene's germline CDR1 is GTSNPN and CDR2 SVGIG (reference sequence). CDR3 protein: CAWSVDRGKTQYF. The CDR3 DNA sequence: TGTGCCTGGAGTGTAGACAGGGGAAAGACCCAGTACTTC.

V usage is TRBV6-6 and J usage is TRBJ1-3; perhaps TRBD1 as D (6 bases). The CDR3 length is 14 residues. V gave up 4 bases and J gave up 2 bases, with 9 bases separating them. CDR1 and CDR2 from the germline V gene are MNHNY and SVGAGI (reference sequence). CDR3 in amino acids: CASSSEGAGNTIYF. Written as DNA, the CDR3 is TGTGCCAGCAGTTCTGAGGGGGCTGGAAACACCATATATTTT.

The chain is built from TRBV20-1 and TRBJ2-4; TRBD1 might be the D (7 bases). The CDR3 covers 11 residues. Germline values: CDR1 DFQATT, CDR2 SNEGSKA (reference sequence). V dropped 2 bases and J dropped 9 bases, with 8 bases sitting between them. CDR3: CSARQGGIQYF. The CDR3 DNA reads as TGCAGTGCTAGACAGGGGGGCATTCAGTACTTC.

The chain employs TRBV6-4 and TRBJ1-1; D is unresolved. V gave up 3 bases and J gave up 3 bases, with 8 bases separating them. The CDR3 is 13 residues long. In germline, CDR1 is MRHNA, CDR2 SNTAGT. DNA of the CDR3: TGTGCCAGCAGTGAGATGGGATACACTGAAGCTTTCTTT. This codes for CASSEMGYTEAFF.

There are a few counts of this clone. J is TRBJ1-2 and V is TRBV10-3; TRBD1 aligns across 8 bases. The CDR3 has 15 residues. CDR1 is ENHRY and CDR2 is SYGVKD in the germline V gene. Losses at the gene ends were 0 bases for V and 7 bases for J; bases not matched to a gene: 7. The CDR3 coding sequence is TGTGCCATCAGTGAGTCGCAGGACAGGGTGGCTGGCTACACCTTC. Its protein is CAISESQDRVAGYTF.

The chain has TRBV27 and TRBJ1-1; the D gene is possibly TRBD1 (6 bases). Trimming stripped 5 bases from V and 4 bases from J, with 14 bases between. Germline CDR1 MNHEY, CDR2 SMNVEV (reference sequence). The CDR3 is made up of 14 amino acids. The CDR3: CASSPQGRSTEAFF. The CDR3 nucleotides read TGTGCCAGCAGTCCCCAGGGGCGATCCACTGAAGCTTTCTTT.

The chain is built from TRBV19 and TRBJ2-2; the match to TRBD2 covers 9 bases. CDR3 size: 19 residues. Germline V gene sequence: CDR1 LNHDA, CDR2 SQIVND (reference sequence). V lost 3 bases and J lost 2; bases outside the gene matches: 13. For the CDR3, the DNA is TGTGCCAGTAGTATCCTCTGGGTGCGGGGGGGCGCTAACACCGGGGAGCTGTTTTTT. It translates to CASSILWVRGGANTGELFF.

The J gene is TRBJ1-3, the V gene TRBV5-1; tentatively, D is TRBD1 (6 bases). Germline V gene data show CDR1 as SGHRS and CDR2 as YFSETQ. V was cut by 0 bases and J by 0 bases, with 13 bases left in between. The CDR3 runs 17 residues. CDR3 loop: CASSLAGQKSSGNTIYF. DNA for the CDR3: TGCGCCAGCAGCTTGGCTGGACAGAAAAGCTCTGGAAACACCATATATTTT.

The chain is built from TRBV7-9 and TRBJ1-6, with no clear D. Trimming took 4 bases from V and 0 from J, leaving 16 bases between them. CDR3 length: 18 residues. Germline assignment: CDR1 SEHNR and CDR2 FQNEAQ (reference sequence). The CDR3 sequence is CASSWIRAQSSYNSPLHF. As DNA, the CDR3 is TGTGCCAGCAGCTGGATACGGGCTCAGAGCTCCTATAATTCACCCCTCCACTTT.

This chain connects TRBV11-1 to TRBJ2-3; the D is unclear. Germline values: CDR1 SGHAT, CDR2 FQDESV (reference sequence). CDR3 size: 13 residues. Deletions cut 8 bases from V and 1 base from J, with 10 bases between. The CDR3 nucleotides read TGTGCCAGCCGAAAGCTTGGCACAGATACGCAGTATTTT. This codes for CASRKLGTDTQYF.